This T cell receptor (beta chain) was recovered during a study of blood T cell repertoires in COVID-19. Study overall: Whether acute or convalescent, the COVID-19 samples came from the United States, Italy and Spain. Sample material is recorded as cDNA or gDNA derived from T cells, B-cell-depleted T cells, or PBMCs.

V was shortened by 1 base and J by 8 bases, with 9 bases between the two germline ends. The CDR3 totals 12 residues. Per the germline V gene, CDR1 is GTSNPN and CDR2 is SVGIG (reference sequence). Original analysis: Estimation of nucleated cell counts was performed using reference gene primer amplification. Sequencing was performed with immunoSEQ multiplex PCR; in TCRdb, only in-frame clones are kept and a portion is missing. D and trimming come from the DNA, and the V and J calls and clone size come from that table. The sample consists of some 400,000 clones, approximately 86% of them appearing once.

The chain combines TRBV30 with TRBJ1-3; tentative D call: TRBD1 (5 bases). Sequenced: peripheral blood. The TCR was taken from a human donor in a cohort sampled during active COVID-19. The CDR3 loop reads CAWSAGGDTIYF. In DNA form, the CDR3 reads TGTGCCTGGAGTGCTGGAGGGGACACCATATATTTT. Filled out from reference TRBV30 and TRBJ1-3, the complete variable domain reads SQTIHQWPATLVQPVGSPLSLECTVEGTSNPNLYWYRQAAGRGLQLLFYSVGIGQISSEVPQNLSASRPQDRQFILSSKKLLLSDSGFYLCAWSAGGDTIYFGEGSWLTVV.